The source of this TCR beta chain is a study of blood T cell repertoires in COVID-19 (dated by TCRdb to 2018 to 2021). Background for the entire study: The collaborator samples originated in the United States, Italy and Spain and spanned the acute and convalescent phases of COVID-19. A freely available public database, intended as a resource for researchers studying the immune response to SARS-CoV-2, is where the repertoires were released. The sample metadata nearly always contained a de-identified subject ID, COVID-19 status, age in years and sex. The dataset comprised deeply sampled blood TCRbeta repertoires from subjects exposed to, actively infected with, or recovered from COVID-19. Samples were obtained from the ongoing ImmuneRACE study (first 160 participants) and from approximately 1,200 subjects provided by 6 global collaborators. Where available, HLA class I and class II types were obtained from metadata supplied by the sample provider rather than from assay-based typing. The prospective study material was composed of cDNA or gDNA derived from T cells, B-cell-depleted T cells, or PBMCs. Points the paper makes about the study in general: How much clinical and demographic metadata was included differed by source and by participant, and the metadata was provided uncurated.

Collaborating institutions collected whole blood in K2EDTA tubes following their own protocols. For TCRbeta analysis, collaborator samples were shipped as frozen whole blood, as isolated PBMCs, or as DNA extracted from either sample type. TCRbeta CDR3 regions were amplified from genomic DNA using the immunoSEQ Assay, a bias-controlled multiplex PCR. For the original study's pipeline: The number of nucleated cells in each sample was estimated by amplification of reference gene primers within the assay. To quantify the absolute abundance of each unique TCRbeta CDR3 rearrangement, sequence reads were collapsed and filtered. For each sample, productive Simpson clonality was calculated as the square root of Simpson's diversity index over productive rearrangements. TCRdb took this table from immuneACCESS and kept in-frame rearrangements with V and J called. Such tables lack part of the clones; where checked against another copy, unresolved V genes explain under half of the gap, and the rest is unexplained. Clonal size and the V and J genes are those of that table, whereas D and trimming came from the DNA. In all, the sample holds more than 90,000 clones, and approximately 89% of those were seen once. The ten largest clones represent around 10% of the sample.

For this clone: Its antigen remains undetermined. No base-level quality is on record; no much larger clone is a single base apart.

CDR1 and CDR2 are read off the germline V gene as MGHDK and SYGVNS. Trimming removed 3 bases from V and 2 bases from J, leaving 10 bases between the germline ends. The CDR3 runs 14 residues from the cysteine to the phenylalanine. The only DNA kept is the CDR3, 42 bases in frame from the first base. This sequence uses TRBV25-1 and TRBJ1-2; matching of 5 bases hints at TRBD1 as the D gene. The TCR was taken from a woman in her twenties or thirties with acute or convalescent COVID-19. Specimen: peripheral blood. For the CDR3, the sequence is CASSDVRGNYGYTF. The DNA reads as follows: TGTGCCAGCAGTGACGTAAGGGGAAACTATGGCTACACCTTC.